The 5 T cell receptor beta chains listed next were all sequenced from one sample in a study of T cells after yellow fever vaccination. MiXCR, run by TCRdb on the 5' RACE reads, gives a single entry per CDR3 protein. This sample has hundreds of thousands of distinct CDR3 sequences, with around 3.6% found just once. The sample was PBMCs, taken on the day of the yellow fever booster vaccination. These receptors came from a young man who received the YFV17D yellow fever vaccine.

This clonotype occurred a few times. V is TRBV29-1 and J is TRBJ1-6; D is ambiguous. Per the germline V gene, CDR1 is SQVTM and CDR2 is ANQGSEA. V lost 2 bases, J lost 14 bases, and 13 bases lay in between. The CDR3 is made up of 12 amino acids. The CDR3 sequence: CSVEREDGALHF. The CDR3 nucleotides are TGCAGCGTTGAACGGGAAGACGGGGCCCTCCACTTT.

In its sample, this clonotype was seen a few times. The chain combines TRBV7-9 with TRBJ1-1; D may be TRBD1 (5 bases). Trimming took 5 bases from V and 0 from J, leaving 10 bases between them. The CDR3 is 14 amino acids. Per germline, CDR1 SEHNR and CDR2 FQNEAQ (reference sequence). The CDR3 sequence is CASSPDILNTEAFF. CDR3 in DNA: TGTGCCAGCAGCCCGGACATTCTGAACACTGAAGCTTTCTTT.

This chain uses TRBV20-1 with TRBJ2-1, with 9 positions matching TRBD2. The CDR3 spans 16 residues. Unmatched junction bases numbered 6, after V lost 0 bases and J lost 3 bases. Germline values: CDR1 DFQATT, CDR2 SNEGSKA (reference sequence). The CDR3 DNA reads TGCAGTGCTAGAGATAAGAGCGGGGGGCTCTACAATGAGCAGTTCTTC. Translated: CSARDKSGGLYNEQFF.

The chain employs TRBV11-2 and TRBJ2-5; no reliable D call. The ends were cut back, 10 bases at V and 5 bases at J, with 17 bases in the middle. The CDR3 contains 13 residues. The V gene's germline CDR1 is SGHAT and CDR2 FQNNGV. The CDR3: CATQRWQRETQYF. The CDR3 DNA sequence: TGTGCCACCCAAAGGTGGCAGAGGGAGACCCAGTACTTC. Full variable domain (outside the CDR3, taken from reference TRBV11-2 and TRBJ2-5): EAGVAQSPRYKIIEKRQSVAFWCNPISGHATLYWYQQILGQGPKLLIQFQNNGVVDDSQLPKDRFSAERLKGVDSTLKIQPAKLEDSAVYLCATQRWQRETQYFGPGTRLLVL.

This clonotype was picked up many times. The chain joins TRBV7-8 to TRBJ1-1; D not certain. Per germline, CDR1 SGHVS and CDR2 FQNEAQ. V lost 4 bases to trimming and J lost 11 bases, with 8 bases between them. The CDR3 length is 10 residues. The chain's CDR3 is CASSYRPAFF. Written as DNA, the CDR3 is TGTGCCAGCAGCTACCGTCCTGCTTTCTTT.